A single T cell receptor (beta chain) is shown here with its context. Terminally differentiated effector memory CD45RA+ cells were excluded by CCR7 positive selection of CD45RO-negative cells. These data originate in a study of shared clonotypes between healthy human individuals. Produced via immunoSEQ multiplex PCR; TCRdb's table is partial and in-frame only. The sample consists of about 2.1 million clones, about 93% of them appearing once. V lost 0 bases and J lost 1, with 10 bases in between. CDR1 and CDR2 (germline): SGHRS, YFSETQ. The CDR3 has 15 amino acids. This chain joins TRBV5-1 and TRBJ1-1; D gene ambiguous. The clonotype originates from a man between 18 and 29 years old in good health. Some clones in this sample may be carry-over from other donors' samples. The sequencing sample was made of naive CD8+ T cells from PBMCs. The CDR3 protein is CASSLEAGENTEAFF. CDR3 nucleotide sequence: TGCGCCAGCAGCTTGGAGGCGGGAGAGAACACTGAAGCTTTCTTT.